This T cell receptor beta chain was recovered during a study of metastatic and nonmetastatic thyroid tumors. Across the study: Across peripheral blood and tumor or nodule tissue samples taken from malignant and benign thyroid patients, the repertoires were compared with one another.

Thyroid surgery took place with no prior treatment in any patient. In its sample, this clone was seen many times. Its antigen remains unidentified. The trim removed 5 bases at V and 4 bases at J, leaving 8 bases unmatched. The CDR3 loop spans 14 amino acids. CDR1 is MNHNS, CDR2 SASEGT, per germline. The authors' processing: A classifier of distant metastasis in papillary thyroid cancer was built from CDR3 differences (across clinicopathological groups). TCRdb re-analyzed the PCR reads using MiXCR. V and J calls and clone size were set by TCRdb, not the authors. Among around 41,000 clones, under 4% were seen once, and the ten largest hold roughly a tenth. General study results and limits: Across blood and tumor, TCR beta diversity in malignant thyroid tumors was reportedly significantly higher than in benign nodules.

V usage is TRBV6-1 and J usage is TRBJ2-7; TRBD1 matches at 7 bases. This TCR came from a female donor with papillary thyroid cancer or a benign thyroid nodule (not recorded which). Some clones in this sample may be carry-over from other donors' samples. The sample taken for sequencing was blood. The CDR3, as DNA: TGTGCCAGCAGTTATCAACGACAGGGATACGAGCAGTACTTC. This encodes CASSYQRQGYEQYF.